Below, 5 T cell receptor beta chains from the same sample are listed, as sequenced in a study of post-analysis software for immune sequencing data. General study findings and limits: Four or five TRBV segments were more frequent in patients than controls; TRBV5-6, TRBV5-1 and TRBV20-1 belonged to this group.

No cognate antigen is known for these TCRs. TCR beta libraries were prepared from cDNA with unique molecular identifiers. TCRdb re-derived calls from the PCR reads in MiXCR, one entry per CDR3 protein. The sample has roughly 410,000 distinct CDR3 sequences; approximately 38% are singletons. The sequencing sample was made of blood. The receptor source for this set is a girl under 18 with multiple sclerosis.

The chain combines TRBV3-1 with TRBJ2-5; D is ambiguous. Gene TRBJ2-1 matches the end of the DNA better, so the J call may be wrong. There are 14 residues in the CDR3. The germline CDR1 and CDR2 sequences are LGHDT and YNNKEL (reference sequence). The CDR3 loop reads CASSRPMYQETQFF. The CDR3 nucleotides are TGTGCCAGCAGCCGCCCCATGTACCAAGAGACCCAGTTCTTC.

The chain has TRBV5-1 and TRBJ2-3, with D possibly TRBD1 on 6 matching bases. CDR1 and CDR2 from the germline V gene are SGHRS and YFSETQ. The CDR3 totals 16 residues. V was cut by 1 base and J by 0 bases, with 12 bases left in between. DNA for the CDR3: TGCGCCAGCAGCTTGTGGCCAGGGGACAGCACAGATACGCAGTATTTT. Translated, it gives CASSLWPGDSTDTQYF. Looking up the rest from reference TRBV5-1 and TRBJ2-3 gives the full variable domain: KAGVTQTPRYLIKTRGQQVTLSCSPISGHRSVSWYQQTPGQGLQFLFEYFSETQRNKGNFPGRFSGRQFSNSRSEMNVSTLELGDSALYLCASSLWPGDSTDTQYFGPGTRLTVL.

Only one count was recorded for this clonotype. The chain employs TRBV28 and TRBJ2-7; TRBD2 matches at 8 bases. The CDR3 has 17 residues. The trim removed 4 bases at V and 5 bases at J, leaving 16 bases unmatched. In germline, CDR1 is MDHEN, CDR2 SYDVKM. CDR3 in amino acids: CASSSPGELAGLNEQYF. DNA of the CDR3: TGTGCCAGCAGTTCCCCGGGGGAGTTAGCGGGGCTCAACGAGCAGTACTTC.

The chain uses TRBV7-2 and TRBJ2-3; D ambiguous. Germline CDR1 reads SGHTA; CDR2 reads FQGNSA. Between the trimmed V and J ends, which lost 5 bases and 6 bases, there was a span of 9 bases. The CDR3 is 12 amino acids. The CDR3 loop reads CASSTFPDTQYF. Written as DNA, the CDR3 is TGTGCCAGCAGCACCTTCCCTGATACGCAGTATTTT.

The chain combines TRBV15 with TRBJ1-2; D perhaps matches TRBD1 (5 bases). Trimming shortened V by 6 bases and J by 1 base, and 21 bases separated the two germline ends. The CDR3 totals 17 residues. Germline CDR1 reads LNHNV; CDR2 reads YYDKDF (reference sequence). CDR3 in amino acids: CATSRTVGGRDNYGYTF. The CDR3 DNA follows: TGTGCCACCAGTAGGACGGTCGGGGGGAGAGATAACTATGGCTACACCTTC. The whole variable domain, remainder taken from reference TRBV15 and TRBJ1-2, is DAMVIQNPRYQVTQFGKPVTLSCSQTLNHNVMYWYQQKSSQAPKLLFHYYDKDFNNEADTPDNFQSRRPNTSFCFLDIRSPGLGDTAMYLCATSRTVGGRDNYGYTFGSGTRLTVV.